One T cell receptor (beta chain) is described in this entry. Its antigen is unidentified. Germline V gene lookup returns CDR1 SGHDN and CDR2 FVKESK. The CDR3 extends over 13 amino acids. V was trimmed by 3 bases and J by 8 bases, leaving 11 bases between them. This specimen belongs to a study of tissue T cells after allogeneic stem cell transplantation. Looking at the study overall: Of the grafts for graft-versus-host disease patients, several were unmodified and three CD34-selected. Samples with visible lymphocytes on H&E were prioritized for sequencing.

Study-wide results and limits: Within patients, tissue anatomy strongly shaped TCR repertoire composition.

The table came from immunoSEQ multiplex PCR; TCRdb's copy has only in-frame clones and leaves some out. The sample lists 500 to 700 clones, 73% occurring once. Sequences were derived from duodenal tissue, sampled at autopsy. This chain uses TRBV14 with TRBJ2-4; D is uncertain. The receptor comes from a female patient aged 40-75 years with steroid-refractory graft-versus-host disease after an allogeneic stem cell transplant. Some T cells may be supplied by the graft donor. CDR3 in DNA: TGTGCCAGCAGCCACCTGGATCGGGACATTCAGTACTTC. Its translation: CASSHLDRDIQYF. The full variable domain, its missing parts supplied by reference TRBV14 and TRBJ2-4, is EAGVTQFPSHSVIEKGQTVTLRCDPISGHDNLYWYRRVMGKEIKFLLHFVKESKQDESGMPNNRFLAERTGGTYSTLKVQPAELEDSGVYFCASSHLDRDIQYFGAGTRLSVL.